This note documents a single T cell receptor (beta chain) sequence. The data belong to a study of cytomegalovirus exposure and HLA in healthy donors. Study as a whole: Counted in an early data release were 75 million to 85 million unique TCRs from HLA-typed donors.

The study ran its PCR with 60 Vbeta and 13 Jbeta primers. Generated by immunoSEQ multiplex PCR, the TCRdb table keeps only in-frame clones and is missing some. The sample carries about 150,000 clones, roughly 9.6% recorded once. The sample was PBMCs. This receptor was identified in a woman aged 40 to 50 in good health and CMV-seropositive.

The CDR3 is CASTLTGENYEQYF. The CDR3 bases are TGCGCCAGCACCCTGACAGGGGAAAACTACGAGCAGTACTTC. J is TRBJ2-7 and V is TRBV5-1; 8 nucleotides agree with TRBD1. CDR1 SGHRS and CDR2 YFSETQ come from the germline V gene. The CDR3 is 14 amino acids. V was clipped by 6 bases and J by 3 bases; unmatched bases: 8. The entire variable domain, with the rest obtained from reference TRBV5-1 and TRBJ2-7, is as follows: KAGVTQTPRYLIKTRGQQVTLSCSPISGHRSVSWYQQTPGQGLQFLFEYFSETQRNKGNFPGRFSGRQFSNSRSEMNVSTLELGDSALYLCASTLTGENYEQYFGPGTRLTVT.